The T cell receptor (beta chain) under discussion was sequenced for a study of cytomegalovirus exposure and HLA in healthy donors. Study outcomes and limitations: In a later analysis, about 17,000 TCR beta sequences were associated with HLA alleles at 0.05 false discovery rate. Using the classifier, cytomegalovirus status was reportedly diagnosed with high specificity and sensitivity.

There are 15 residues in the CDR3. In germline, CDR1 is SGHAT, CDR2 FQDESV (reference sequence). The V and J ends lost 6 bases and 12 bases, in that order; junction bases with no gene match: 14. 60 Vbeta and 13 Jbeta primers were used in PCR. Profiled with immunoSEQ multiplex PCR; TCRdb holds only in-frame clones, not every one. The repertoire holds 150,000 or so clones, with 80% as singletons. Notes on this clone: What it binds is unknown.

The donors comprised healthy bone marrow donors. The rearrangement links TRBV11-1 to TRBJ2-1; TRBD2 agrees at 10 bases. The TCR was taken from a woman in her forties in good health and CMV-seronegative. The specimen was PBMCs. CDR3 bases: TGTGCCAGCAGTGACCTGGGGAGCGGGAGGGCCGGGCAGTTCTTC. Encoded protein: CASSDLGSGRAGQFF.